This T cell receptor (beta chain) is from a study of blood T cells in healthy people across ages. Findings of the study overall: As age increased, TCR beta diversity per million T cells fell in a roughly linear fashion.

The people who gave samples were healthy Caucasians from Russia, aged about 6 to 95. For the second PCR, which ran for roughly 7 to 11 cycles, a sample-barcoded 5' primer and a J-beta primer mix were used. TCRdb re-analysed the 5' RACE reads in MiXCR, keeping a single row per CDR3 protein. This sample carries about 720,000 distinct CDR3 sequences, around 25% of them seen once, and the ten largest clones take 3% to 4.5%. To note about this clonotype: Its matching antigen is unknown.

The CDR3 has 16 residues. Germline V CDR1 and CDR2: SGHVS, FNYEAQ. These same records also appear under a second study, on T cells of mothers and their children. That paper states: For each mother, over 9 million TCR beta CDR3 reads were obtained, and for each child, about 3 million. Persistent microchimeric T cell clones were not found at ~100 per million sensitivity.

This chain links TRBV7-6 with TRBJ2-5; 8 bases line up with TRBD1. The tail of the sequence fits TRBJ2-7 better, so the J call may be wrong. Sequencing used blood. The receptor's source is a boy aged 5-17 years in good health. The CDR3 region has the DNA TGTGCCAGCAGCTTAGCCGGACAGGGCCACGGGGACGAGCAGTACTTC. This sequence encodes CASSLAGQGHGDEQYF.